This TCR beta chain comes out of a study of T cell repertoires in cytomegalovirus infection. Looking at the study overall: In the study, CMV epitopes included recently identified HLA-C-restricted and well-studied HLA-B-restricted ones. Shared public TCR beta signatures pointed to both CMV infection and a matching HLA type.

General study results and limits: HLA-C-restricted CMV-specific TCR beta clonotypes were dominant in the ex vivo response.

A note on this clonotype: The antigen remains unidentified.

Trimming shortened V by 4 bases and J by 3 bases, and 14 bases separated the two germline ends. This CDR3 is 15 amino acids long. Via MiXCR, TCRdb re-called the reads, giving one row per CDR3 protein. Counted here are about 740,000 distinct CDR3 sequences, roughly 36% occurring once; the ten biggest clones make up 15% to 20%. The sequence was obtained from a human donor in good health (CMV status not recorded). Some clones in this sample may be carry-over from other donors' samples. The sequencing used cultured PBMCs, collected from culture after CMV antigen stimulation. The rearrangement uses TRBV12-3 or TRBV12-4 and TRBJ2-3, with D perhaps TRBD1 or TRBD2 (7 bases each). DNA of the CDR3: TGTGCCAGCAGTTCCAACAGGGGAGGGACAGATACGCAGTATTTT. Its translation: CASSSNRGGTDTQYF.